The entry below describes one T cell receptor (beta chain). The data derive from a study of control samples from healthy donors and cancer patients. CDR3 size: 16 residues. V lost 2 bases and J 3 bases, leaving 11 bases between the germline ends. Germline V gene lookup returns CDR1 MNHEY and CDR2 SVGAGI. TCRdb keeps only in-frame clones here, not all; method: immunoSEQ multiplex PCR. The table includes about 110,000 clones, approximately 82% detected once. The V and J genes are TRBV6-5 and TRBJ2-6; D may be TRBD1 or TRBD2 (6 bases each). The clonotype was recovered from a man aged 18-30 years in good health. The material sequenced was blood. DNA of the CDR3: TGTGCCAGCAGTTACGCCAGGGGAGGTGGGGCCAACGTCCTGACTTTC. This gives the protein CASSYARGGGANVLTF.